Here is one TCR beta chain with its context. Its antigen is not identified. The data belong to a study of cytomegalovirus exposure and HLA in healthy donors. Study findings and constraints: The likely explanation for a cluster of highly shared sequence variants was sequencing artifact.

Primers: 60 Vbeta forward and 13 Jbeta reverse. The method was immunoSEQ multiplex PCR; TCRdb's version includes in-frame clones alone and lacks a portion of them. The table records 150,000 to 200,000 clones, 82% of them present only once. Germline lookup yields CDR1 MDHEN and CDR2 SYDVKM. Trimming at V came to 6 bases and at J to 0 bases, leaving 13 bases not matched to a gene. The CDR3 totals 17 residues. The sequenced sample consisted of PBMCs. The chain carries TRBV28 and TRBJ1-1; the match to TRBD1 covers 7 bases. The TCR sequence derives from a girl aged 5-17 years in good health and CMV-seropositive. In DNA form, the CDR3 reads TGTGCCAGCAGCCTCGGGGCAGGGGGGAGTTTGAACACTGAAGCTTTCTTT. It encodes CASSLGAGGSLNTEAFF.